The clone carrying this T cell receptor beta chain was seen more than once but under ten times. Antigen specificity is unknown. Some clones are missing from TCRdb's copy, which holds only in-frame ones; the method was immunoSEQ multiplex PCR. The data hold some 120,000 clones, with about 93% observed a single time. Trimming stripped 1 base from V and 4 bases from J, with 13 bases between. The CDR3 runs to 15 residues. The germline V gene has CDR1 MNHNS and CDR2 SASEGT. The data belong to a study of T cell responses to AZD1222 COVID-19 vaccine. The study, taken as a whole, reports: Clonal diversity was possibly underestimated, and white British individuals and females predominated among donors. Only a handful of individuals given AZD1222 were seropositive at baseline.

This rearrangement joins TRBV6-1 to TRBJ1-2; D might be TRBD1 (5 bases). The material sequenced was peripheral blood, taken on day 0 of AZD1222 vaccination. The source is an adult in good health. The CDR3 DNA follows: TGTGCCAGCAGTGAAGACGCGGGGGGAAGCTATGGCTACACCTTC. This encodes CASSEDAGGSYGYTF.